The T cell receptor beta chain under discussion was sequenced for a study of T cells after yellow fever vaccination. TCRdb ran MiXCR on the 5' RACE reads and lists one entry per CDR3 protein. This sample has just under 600,000 distinct CDR3 sequences, with roughly 14% found just once. V was cut by 6 bases and J by 4 bases, with 14 bases left in between. The CDR3 covers 14 residues. Germline V lookup: CDR1 MDHEN, CDR2 SYDVKM. This sample comprised PBMCs, obtained on the day of the yellow fever booster vaccination. The chain couples TRBV28 to TRBJ2-3, with D possibly matching TRBD1 (6 bases). The receptor's source is a man younger than 45 who received the YFV17D yellow fever vaccine. DNA of the CDR3: TGTGCCAGCAGCAAACAGGGTAGCGCAGATACGCAGTATTTT. Protein product: CASSKQGSADTQYF.